One sample yielded the 3 T cell receptor beta chains listed below, sequenced in a study of cytomegalovirus exposure and HLA in healthy donors. 13 Jbeta primers and 60 Vbeta primers were used for the PCR. This table comes from immunoSEQ multiplex PCR, and its TCRdb copy is limited to in-frame clones, with some not included. The data contain over 200,000 clones, around 73% of them seen just once; the ten biggest clones take up approximately 3.8%. Material: PBMCs. These receptor sequences come from a male donor in good health and CMV-seronegative.

This rearrangement joins TRBV7-3 to TRBJ2-5, with 7 bases fitting TRBD2. The length of the CDR3 is 14 residues. Germline-derived CDR1 and CDR2 are SGHTA and FQGTGA. V lost 2 bases to trimming and J lost 4 bases; unmatched junction nucleotides: 4. In nucleotides, the CDR3 is TGTGCCAGCAGCTTAGCGGGAGCGGGAGAGACCCAGTACTTC. Protein sequence: CASSLAGAGETQYF.

DNA of the CDR3: TGTGCCAGCAGGGATGACAGGAACACTGAAGCTTTCTTT. It is translated as CASRDDRNTEAFF. J is TRBJ1-1 and V is TRBV5-4, with D possibly being TRBD1 (5 bases). The CDR3 extends over 13 amino acids. Germline V lookup: CDR1 SGHNT, CDR2 YYREEE (reference sequence). The V end lost 5 bases, the J end lost 1 base, and 9 bases lay between the germline ends.

J is TRBJ1-3 and V is TRBV11-2; D is perhaps TRBD1 (5 bases). With 6 bases removed from V and 2 bases from J, the gap between germline ends came to 17 bases. Per the germline V gene, CDR1 is SGHAT and CDR2 is FQNNGV. The CDR3 is 16 residues long. The CDR3 here is CASRVVRGKAGNTIYF. As DNA, the CDR3 is TGTGCCAGCAGGGTTGTTCGGGGGAAAGCTGGAAACACCATATATTTT.